A single sample is the source of the 25 T cell receptor beta chains below, sequenced in a study of OX40 agonist ivuxolimab in advanced cancers. The data were produced by immunoSEQ multiplex PCR, yet TCRdb's version contains in-frame clones alone and is incomplete. Of about 90,000 clones in the sample, approximately 90% were seen once. The material was CD4+ or CD8+ T cells sorted from blood, obtained in a trial of the OX40 agonist ivuxolimab. The receptors were gathered from an adult with an advanced solid tumor such as melanoma, head and neck, liver or kidney cancer.

The genes are TRBV6-5 and TRBJ2-3, with D possibly matching TRBD1 (6 bases). Germline loops: CDR1 MNHEY, CDR2 SVGAGI. The V and J ends lost 2 bases and 6 bases respectively, with 18 bases between them. The CDR3 covers 16 residues. CDR3 sequence: CASSYSPVTRGDTQYF. CDR3 nucleotides: TGTGCCAGCAGTTACAGCCCGGTAACTAGGGGGGATACGCAGTATTTT.

This chain's CDR3 is CASSVALSGGINEQFF. CDR3 nucleotide sequence: TGTGCCAGCAGCGTAGCTCTTTCGGGAGGGATCAATGAGCAGTTCTTC. The rearrangement links TRBV9 to TRBJ2-1; 8 bases agree with TRBD2. There are 16 residues in the CDR3. Germline CDR1 SGDLS, CDR2 YYNGEE. The J segment lost 6 bases and the V segment lost 0 bases, leaving 8 bases of the junction unmatched.

This chain joins TRBV6-5 and TRBJ1-2; no firm D call. The CDR3 spans 13 residues. V was trimmed by 0 bases and J by 2 bases, leaving 4 bases between them. Germline values: CDR1 MNHEY, CDR2 SVGAGI. In DNA form, the CDR3 reads TGTGCCAGCAGTTACTCGACCAACTATGGCTACACCTTC. It translates to CASSYSTNYGYTF.

This chain joins TRBV6-4 and TRBJ2-6; unclear D gene. The CDR3 sequence is 14 residues long. V shed 3 bases and J shed 0 bases, with 3 bases lying between them. Germline values: CDR1 MRHNA, CDR2 SNTAGT. The chain's CDR3 is CASSESSGANVLTF. In nucleotides, the CDR3 is TGTGCCAGCAGTGAAAGCTCTGGGGCCAACGTCCTGACTTTC.

This chain uses TRBV28 with TRBJ2-7, with 8 positions matching TRBD1. Trimming at V came to 5 bases and at J to 3 bases, leaving 15 bases not matched to a gene. Germline CDR1 is MDHEN and CDR2 is SYDVKM. The CDR3 is 17 amino acids. The CDR3 reads CASSPPLRQGKNYEQYF. The CDR3 nucleotides read TGTGCCAGCAGTCCACCCCTAAGACAGGGGAAAAACTACGAGCAGTACTTC.

CDR3 bases: TGTGCCAGTAGTATTCGACAGGGCGGCACAGATACGCAGTATTTT. It is translated as CASSIRQGGTDTQYF. This chain connects TRBV19 to TRBJ2-3; 7 bases match TRBD1. The germline gives CDR1 LNHDA, CDR2 SQIVND (reference sequence). V lost 3 bases, J lost 1 base, and 4 bases stayed unmatched. The CDR3 contains 15 residues.

V and J are TRBV7-2 and TRBJ2-3, with 7 bases aligning to TRBD2. V was clipped by 1 base and J by 6 bases; unmatched bases: 7. Germline V gene sequence: CDR1 SGHTA, CDR2 FQGNSA. CDR3 size: 15 residues. The CDR3 reads CASSLVAGLADTQYF. The CDR3 DNA reads as TGTGCCAGCAGCTTAGTAGCGGGCCTGGCGGATACGCAGTATTTT.

V and J are TRBV5-5 and TRBJ2-5; 10 bases are a match to TRBD2. This CDR3 contains 16 residues. Germline CDR1 reads SGHKS; CDR2 reads YYEKEE (reference sequence). The V and J ends lost 0 bases and 1 base, in that order; junction bases with no gene match: 3. The CDR3 coding sequence is TGTGCCAGCAGCTTGGCCGCTAGCGGGGGCCAAGAGACCCAGTACTTC. This encodes CASSLAASGGQETQYF.

The CDR3 reads CASSYYRVGTDTQYF. The CDR3 DNA reads TGTGCCAGCAGCTATTACAGGGTTGGCACAGATACGCAGTATTTT. V and J are TRBV7-9 and TRBJ2-3; D is perhaps TRBD1 (6 bases). The CDR3 is 15 residues long. The germline V gene has CDR1 SEHNR and CDR2 FQNEAQ (reference sequence). V was pared by 4 bases and J by 1 base, with 12 bases between.

CDR3 loop: CASSSAGNGYTF. CDR3 sequence (DNA): TGTGCCAGCAGCTCCGCGGGGAATGGCTACACCTTC. The chain joins TRBV7-2 to TRBJ1-2, with no clear D. The CDR3 runs 12 residues. V was clipped by 4 bases and J by 6 bases, with 9 bases between them. Germline CDR1 reads SGHTA; CDR2 reads FQGNSA.

In nucleotides, the CDR3 is TGTGCCAGCAGCTTACGGGGGAACTCCTACGAGCAGTACTTC. Translation gives CASSLRGNSYEQYF. V is TRBV5-6 and J is TRBJ2-7; D perhaps matches TRBD2 (6 bases). The V gene's germline CDR1 is SGHDT and CDR2 YYEEEE. Trimming took 2 bases from V and 0 from J, leaving 9 bases between them. The CDR3 is 14 amino acids.

The genes are TRBV28 and TRBJ2-3, with D perhaps matching TRBD1 (6 bases). V lost 6 bases and J 2 bases, leaving 9 bases between the germline ends. The CDR3 runs to 13 residues. Germline loops: CDR1 MDHEN, CDR2 SYDVKM. In DNA form, the CDR3 reads TGTGCCAGCAGGAGGACAGCCACAGATACGCAGTATTTT. Amino acid sequence: CASRRTATDTQYF.

The chain recombines TRBV6-5 with TRBJ1-3; D is unresolved. Germline assignment: CDR1 MNHEY and CDR2 SVGAGI. The CDR3 spans 13 residues. V was cut by 2 bases and J by 4 bases, with 6 bases left in between. CDR3 coding DNA: TGTGCCAGCAGTTACGGGTTCGGAAACACCATATATTTT. Protein product: CASSYGFGNTIYF.

The chain uses TRBV6-1 and TRBJ2-2; 13 nucleotides agree with TRBD2. J was trimmed by 6 bases and V by 7 bases; bases with no gene match: 2. The length of the CDR3 is 14 residues. Germline CDR1 is MNHNS and CDR2 is SASEGT. The CDR3 DNA follows: TGTGCCAGCAAGGGACTAGCGGGATCCGGGGAGCTGTTTTTT. This gives the protein CASKGLAGSGELFF.

The V and J genes are TRBV6-5 and TRBJ2-3, with 7 bases lining up with TRBD2. This CDR3 has 13 residues. With 7 bases clipped from V and 6 bases from J, the junction kept 7 bases outside the gene matches. From germline, CDR1 is MNHEY and CDR2 SVGAGI. CDR3 in amino acids: CASKQSGMDTQYF. CDR3 nucleotides: TGTGCCAGCAAACAGAGCGGGATGGATACGCAGTATTTT.

The gene calls are TRBV7-2 and TRBJ1-1, with 7 bases matching TRBD1. Germline values: CDR1 SGHTA, CDR2 FQGNSA. This CDR3 is 16 amino acids long. V shed 4 bases, J shed 0 bases, and the junction held 8 bases outside the gene matches. The chain's CDR3 is CASSSAGGYMNTEAFF. The CDR3 coding sequence is TGTGCCAGCAGCTCTGCAGGGGGTTACATGAACACTGAAGCTTTCTTT. Drawing the rest from reference TRBV7-2 and TRBJ1-1, the complete variable domain is GAGVSQSPSNKVTEKGKDVELRCDPISGHTALYWYRQSLGQGLEFLIYFQGNSAPDKSGLPSDRFSAERTGGSVSTLTIQRTQQEDSAVYLCASSSAGGYMNTEAFFGQGTRLTVV.

J is TRBJ1-1 and V is TRBV7-9; D not resolved. The V gene lost 2 bases and the J gene lost 0 bases, with 19 bases spanning the gap. The CDR3 totals 18 residues. From germline, CDR1 is SEHNR and CDR2 FQNEAQ (reference sequence). In nucleotides, the CDR3 is TGTGCCAGCAGCTTATATCGGGATATAGGTAGGATGAACACTGAAGCTTTCTTT. This sequence encodes CASSLYRDIGRMNTEAFF.

V is TRBV11-1 and J is TRBJ2-1, with TRBD2 matching over 7 bases. The V segment lost 1 base and the J segment 13 bases; nucleotides outside the gene matches: 10. This CDR3 has 14 residues. Looked up from germline, CDR1 is SGHAT and CDR2 is FQDESV (reference sequence). CDR3 nucleotide sequence: TGTGCCAGCAGCTTAGTGAGAGCGGGGAGGCTCCAGTTCTTC. It encodes CASSLVRAGRLQFF.

The chain joins TRBV7-8 to TRBJ2-5; 7 bases match TRBD2. Germline CDR1 and CDR2: SGHVS and FQNEAQ. J was trimmed by 4 bases and V by 5 bases; bases with no gene match: 4. The CDR3 contains 13 residues. The CDR3 protein is CASSQGLRETQYF. The CDR3 coding sequence is TGTGCCAGCAGCCAGGGACTACGAGAGACCCAGTACTTC.

This sequence joins TRBV18 and TRBJ2-1; D gene ambiguous. With 3 bases removed from V and 5 bases from J, the gap between germline ends came to 14 bases. CDR1 is KGHSH and CDR2 is LQKENI in the germline V gene. This CDR3 is 15 amino acids long. The CDR3 reads CASSPTLPRNNEQFF. The CDR3 DNA reads TGTGCCAGCTCACCCACTCTCCCGCGAAACAATGAGCAGTTCTTC.

The V gene is TRBV6-1, the J gene TRBJ2-1; D is unclear. V lost 7 bases to trimming and J lost 4 bases, with 5 bases between them. The CDR3 contains 11 residues. CDR1 and CDR2 from the germline V gene are MNHNS and SASEGT. CDR3 in amino acids: CASTAYNEQFF. CDR3 nucleotide sequence: TGTGCCAGCACTGCTTACAATGAGCAGTTCTTC.

The chain has TRBV5-4 and TRBJ2-7; 8 bases line up with TRBD1. Germline trimming cut 4 bases from V and 3 bases from J; bases unmatched to any gene: 3. Per germline, CDR1 SGHNT and CDR2 YYREEE (reference sequence). The length of the CDR3 is 13 residues. Here the CDR3 DNA reads TGTGCCAGCAGCATAGGGACAGGCTACGAGCAGTACTTC. Its translation: CASSIGTGYEQYF.

V usage is TRBV4-3 and J usage is TRBJ1-3; 9 bases are a match to TRBD1. Per germline, CDR1 LGHNA and CDR2 YSLEER. V was clipped by 6 bases and J by 0 bases; unmatched bases: 3. The CDR3 sequence is 15 residues long. CDR3 DNA: TGCGCCAGCAGACCGGGACAGGGCTCTGGAAACACCATATATTTT. This encodes CASRPGQGSGNTIYF.

The rearrangement joins TRBV28 to TRBJ1-4, with 8 nucleotides matching TRBD1. The CDR3 spans 16 residues. Trimming took 4 bases from V and 3 from J; bases not matched to a gene: 7. The germline CDR1 and CDR2 sequences are MDHEN and SYDVKM. CDR3 sequence reads: CASSSSPGQANEKLFF. CDR3 sequence (DNA): TGTGCCAGCAGTTCGAGTCCGGGACAGGCTAATGAAAAACTGTTTTTT.

V and J are TRBV6-6 and TRBJ1-2; D remains ambiguous. In germline, CDR1 is MNHNY, CDR2 SVGAGI (reference sequence). Trimming pared 4 bases from V and 7 bases from J, leaving 13 bases between. This CDR3 is 13 amino acids long. CDR3 region: CASSCGSFGGYTF. The DNA of the CDR3 is TGTGCCAGCAGTTGCGGCAGTTTTGGTGGCTACACCTTC.